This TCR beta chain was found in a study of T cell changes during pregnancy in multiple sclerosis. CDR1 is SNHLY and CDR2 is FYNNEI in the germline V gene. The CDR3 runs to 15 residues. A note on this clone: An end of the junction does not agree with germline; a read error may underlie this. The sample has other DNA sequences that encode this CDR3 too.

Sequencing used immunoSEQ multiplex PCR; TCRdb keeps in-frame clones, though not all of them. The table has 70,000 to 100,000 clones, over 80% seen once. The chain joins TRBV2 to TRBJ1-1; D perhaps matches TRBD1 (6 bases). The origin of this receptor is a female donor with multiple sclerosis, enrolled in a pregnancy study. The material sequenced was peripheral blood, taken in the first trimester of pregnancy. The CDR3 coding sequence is TGCGCCAGCAGTTCACAGGGTAGCGGGGTGACTGAAGCTTTCTTT. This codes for CASSSQGSGVTEAFF.